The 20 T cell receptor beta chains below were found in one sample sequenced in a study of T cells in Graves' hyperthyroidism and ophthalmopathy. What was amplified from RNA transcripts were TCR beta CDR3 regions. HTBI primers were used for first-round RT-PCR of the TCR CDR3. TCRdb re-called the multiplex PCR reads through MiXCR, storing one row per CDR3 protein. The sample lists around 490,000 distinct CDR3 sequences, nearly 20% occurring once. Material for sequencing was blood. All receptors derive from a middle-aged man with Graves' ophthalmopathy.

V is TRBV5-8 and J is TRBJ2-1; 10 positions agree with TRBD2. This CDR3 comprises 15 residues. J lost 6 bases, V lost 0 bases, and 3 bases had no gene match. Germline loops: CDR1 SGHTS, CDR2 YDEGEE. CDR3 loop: CASSLVLAGVNEQFF. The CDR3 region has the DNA TGTGCCAGCAGCTTGGTTCTAGCGGGAGTCAATGAGCAGTTCTTC.

CDR3 sequence: CASSSTGGSDYTGELFF. CDR3 sequence (DNA): TGTGCCAGCAGCTCTACCGGGGGAAGTGATTACACCGGGGAGCTGTTTTTT. The chain recombines TRBV7-9 with TRBJ2-2; weak D call: TRBD2 (6 bases). Trimming shortened V by 4 bases and J by 3 bases, and 18 bases separated the two germline ends. The CDR3 has 17 amino acids. Germline assignment: CDR1 SEHNR and CDR2 FQNEAQ (reference sequence).

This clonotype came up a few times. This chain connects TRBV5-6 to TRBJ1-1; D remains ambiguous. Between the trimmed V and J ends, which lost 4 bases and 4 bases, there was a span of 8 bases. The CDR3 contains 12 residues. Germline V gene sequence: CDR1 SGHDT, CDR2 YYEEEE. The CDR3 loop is CASSRESTEAFF. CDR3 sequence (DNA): TGTGCCAGCAGCCGGGAGTCCACTGAAGCTTTCTTT.

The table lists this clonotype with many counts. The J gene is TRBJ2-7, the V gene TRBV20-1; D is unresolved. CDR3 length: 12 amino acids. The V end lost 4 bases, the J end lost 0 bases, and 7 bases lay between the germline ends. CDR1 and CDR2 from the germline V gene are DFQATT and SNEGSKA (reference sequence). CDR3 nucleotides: TGCAGTGCTAACACATACTCCTACGAGCAGTACTTC. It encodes CSANTYSYEQYF.

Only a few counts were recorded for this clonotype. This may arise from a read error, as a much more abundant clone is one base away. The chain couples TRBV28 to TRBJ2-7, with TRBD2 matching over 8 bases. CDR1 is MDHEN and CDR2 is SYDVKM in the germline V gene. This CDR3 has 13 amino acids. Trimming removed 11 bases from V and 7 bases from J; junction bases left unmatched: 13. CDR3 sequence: CAGTGGGVSEQYF. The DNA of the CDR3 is TGTGCCGGCACCGGGGGGGGAGTGAGTGAGCAGTACTTC.

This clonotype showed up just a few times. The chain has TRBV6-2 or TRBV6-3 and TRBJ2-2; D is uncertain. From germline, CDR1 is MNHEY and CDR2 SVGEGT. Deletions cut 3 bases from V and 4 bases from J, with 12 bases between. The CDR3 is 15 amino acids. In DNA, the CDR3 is TGTGCCAGCAGTTATGCTCCGGCTTCCACCGGGGAGCTGTTTTTT. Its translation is CASSYAPASTGELFF.

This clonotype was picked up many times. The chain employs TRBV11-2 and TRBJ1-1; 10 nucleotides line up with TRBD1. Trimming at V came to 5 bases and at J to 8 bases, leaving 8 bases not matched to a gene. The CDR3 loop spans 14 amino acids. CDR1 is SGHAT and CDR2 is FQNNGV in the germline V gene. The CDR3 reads CASSGQGGRREAFF. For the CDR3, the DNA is TGTGCCAGCAGCGGACAGGGGGGGAGAAGGGAAGCTTTCTTT.

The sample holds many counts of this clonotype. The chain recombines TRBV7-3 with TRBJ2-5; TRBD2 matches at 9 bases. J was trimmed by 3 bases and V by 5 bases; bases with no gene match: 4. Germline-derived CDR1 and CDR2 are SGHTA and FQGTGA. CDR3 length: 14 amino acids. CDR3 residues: CASSRTSAKETQYF. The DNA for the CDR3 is TGTGCCAGCAGCCGGACTAGCGCTAAAGAGACCCAGTACTTC. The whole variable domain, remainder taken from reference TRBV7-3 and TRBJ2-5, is GAGVSQTPSNKVTEKGKYVELRCDPISGHTALYWYRQSLGQGPEFLIYFQGTGAADDSGLPNDRFFAVRPEGSVSTLKIQRTERGDSAVYLCASSRTSAKETQYFGPGTRLLVL.

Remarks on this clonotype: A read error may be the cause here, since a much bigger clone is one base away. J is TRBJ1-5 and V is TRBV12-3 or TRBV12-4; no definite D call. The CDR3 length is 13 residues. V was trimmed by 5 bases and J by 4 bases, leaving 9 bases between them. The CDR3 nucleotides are TGTGCCAGCAGTCATAAAGGGAATCAGCCCCAGCATTTT. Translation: CASSHKGNQPQHF.

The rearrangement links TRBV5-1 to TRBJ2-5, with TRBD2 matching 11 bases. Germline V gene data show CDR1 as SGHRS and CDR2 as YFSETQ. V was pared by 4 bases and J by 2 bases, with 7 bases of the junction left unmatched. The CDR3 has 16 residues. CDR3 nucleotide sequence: TGCGCCAGCAGCAGTAGCGGGGGGGTAGGACAAGAGACCCAGTACTTC. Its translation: CASSSSGGVGQETQYF.

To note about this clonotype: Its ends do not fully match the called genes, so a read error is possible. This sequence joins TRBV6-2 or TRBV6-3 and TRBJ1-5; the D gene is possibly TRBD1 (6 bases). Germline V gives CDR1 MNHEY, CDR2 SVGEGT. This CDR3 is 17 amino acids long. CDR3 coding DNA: TGTGCCAGCGGTTACTCGCAAGTCAGGGGTGGAAATCAGCCCCAGCATTTT. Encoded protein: CASGYSQVRGGNQPQHF.

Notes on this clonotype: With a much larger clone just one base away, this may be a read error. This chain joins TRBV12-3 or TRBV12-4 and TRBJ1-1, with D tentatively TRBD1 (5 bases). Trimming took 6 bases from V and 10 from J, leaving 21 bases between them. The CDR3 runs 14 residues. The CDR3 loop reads CASRADGDGSGAFF. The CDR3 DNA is TGTGCCAGCAGGGCCGACGGGGACGGGTCTGGAGCTTTCTTT.

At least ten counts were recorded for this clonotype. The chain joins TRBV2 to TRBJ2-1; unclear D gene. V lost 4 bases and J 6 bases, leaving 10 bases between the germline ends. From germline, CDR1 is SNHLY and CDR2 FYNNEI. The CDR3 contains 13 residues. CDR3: CASSVRQPNEQFF. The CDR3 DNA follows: TGTGCCAGCAGTGTAAGGCAGCCCAATGAGCAGTTCTTC.

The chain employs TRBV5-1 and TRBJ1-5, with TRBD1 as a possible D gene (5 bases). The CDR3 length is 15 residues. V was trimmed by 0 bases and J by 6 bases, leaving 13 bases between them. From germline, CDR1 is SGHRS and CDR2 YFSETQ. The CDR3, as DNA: TGCGCCAGCAGCTTGGTTGGGGCAACGGGTCAGCCCCAGCATTTT. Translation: CASSLVGATGQPQHF.

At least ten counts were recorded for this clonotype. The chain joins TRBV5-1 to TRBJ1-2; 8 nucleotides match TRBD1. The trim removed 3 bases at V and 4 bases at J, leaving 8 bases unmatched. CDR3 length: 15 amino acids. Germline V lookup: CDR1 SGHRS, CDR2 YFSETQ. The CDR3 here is CASSSTGDRVYGYTF. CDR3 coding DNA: TGCGCCAGCAGCTCGACAGGGGACCGGGTCTATGGCTACACCTTC.

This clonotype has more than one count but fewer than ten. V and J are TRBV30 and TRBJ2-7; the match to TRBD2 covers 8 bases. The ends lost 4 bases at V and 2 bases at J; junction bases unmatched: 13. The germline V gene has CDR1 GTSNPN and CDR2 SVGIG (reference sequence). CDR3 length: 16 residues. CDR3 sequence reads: CAWKEAGAGGAYEQYF. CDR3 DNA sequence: TGTGCCTGGAAGGAGGCCGGGGCGGGGGGCGCCTACGAGCAGTACTTC.

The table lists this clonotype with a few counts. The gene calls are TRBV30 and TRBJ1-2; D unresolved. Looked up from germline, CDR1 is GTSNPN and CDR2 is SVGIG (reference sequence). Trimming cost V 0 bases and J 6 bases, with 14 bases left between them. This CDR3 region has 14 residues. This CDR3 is CAWSVRKGSHGYTF. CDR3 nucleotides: TGTGCCTGGAGTGTACGTAAGGGTAGCCATGGCTACACCTTC. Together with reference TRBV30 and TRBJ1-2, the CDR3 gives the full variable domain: SQTIHQWPATLVQPVGSPLSLECTVEGTSNPNLYWYRQAAGRGLQLLFYSVGIGQISSEVPQNLSASRPQDRQFILSSKKLLLSDSGFYLCAWSVRKGSHGYTFGSGTRLTVV.

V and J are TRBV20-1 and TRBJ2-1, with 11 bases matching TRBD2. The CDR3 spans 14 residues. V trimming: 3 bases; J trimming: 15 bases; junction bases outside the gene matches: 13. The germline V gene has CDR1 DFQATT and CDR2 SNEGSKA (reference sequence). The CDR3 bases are TGCAGTGCTAGCGCTAGCGGGGGGCCCAACCAAAGGTTCTTC. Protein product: CSASASGGPNQRFF.

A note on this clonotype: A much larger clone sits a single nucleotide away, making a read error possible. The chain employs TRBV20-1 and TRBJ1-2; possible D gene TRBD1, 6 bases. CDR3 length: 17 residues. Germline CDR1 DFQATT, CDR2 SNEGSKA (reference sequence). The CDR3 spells CSARDQGGRGKVGGYIF. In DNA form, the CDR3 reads TGCAGTGCTAGAGATCAGGGTGGCAGGGGCAAGGTGGGAGGCTACATCTTC.

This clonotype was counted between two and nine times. The CDR3 DNA sequence: TGCAGTGCTAGAGACACTAGCCAAGAGACCCAGTACTTC. It specifies CSARDTSQETQYF. The V call is TRBV20-1, the J call TRBJ2-5, with D maybe TRBD2 (5 bases). The V and J ends lost 0 bases and 1 base respectively, with 6 bases between them. CDR3 size: 13 residues. CDR1 is DFQATT and CDR2 is SNEGSKA in the germline V gene (reference sequence).